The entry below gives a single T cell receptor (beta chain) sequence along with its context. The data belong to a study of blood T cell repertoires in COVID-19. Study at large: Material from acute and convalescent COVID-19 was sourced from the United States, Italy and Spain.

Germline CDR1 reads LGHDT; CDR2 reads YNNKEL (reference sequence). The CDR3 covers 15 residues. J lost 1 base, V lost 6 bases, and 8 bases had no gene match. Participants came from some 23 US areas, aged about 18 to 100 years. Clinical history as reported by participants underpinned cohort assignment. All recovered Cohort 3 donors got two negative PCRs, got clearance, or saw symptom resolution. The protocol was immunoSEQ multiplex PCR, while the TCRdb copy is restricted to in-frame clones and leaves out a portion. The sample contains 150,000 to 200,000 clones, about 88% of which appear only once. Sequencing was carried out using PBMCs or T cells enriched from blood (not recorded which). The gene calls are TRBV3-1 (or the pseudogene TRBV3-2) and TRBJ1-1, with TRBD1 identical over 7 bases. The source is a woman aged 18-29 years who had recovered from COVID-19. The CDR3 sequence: CASSLTTGRNTEAFF. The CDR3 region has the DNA TGTGCCAGCAGTCTTACGACAGGGAGGAACACTGAAGCTTTCTTT.